This TCR beta chain stems from a study of patients and donors after allogeneic stem cell transplantation. This clonotype was counted a few times. MiXCR was run by TCRdb on the RT-PCR reads, yielding one entry per CDR3 protein. The sample lists about 410,000 distinct CDR3 sequences; roughly 17% were seen once. V was pared by 6 bases and J by 0 bases, with 14 bases between. Germline V gene data show CDR1 as DFQATT and CDR2 as SNEGSKA (reference sequence). The CDR3 covers 14 residues. V usage is TRBV20-1 and J usage is TRBJ1-1; D remains ambiguous. The TCR comes from a human donor who was either an allogeneic HSCT recipient or a stem cell or donor lymphocyte infusion donor (not recorded which). It is not recorded whose cells these are; they may come from a transplant donor. Sequencing used blood, either unsorted or a sorted T cell fraction (not recorded which). This CDR3 reads CSATPWTLNTEAFF. Written as DNA, the CDR3 is TGCAGTGCAACACCCTGGACGCTGAACACTGAAGCTTTCTTT.